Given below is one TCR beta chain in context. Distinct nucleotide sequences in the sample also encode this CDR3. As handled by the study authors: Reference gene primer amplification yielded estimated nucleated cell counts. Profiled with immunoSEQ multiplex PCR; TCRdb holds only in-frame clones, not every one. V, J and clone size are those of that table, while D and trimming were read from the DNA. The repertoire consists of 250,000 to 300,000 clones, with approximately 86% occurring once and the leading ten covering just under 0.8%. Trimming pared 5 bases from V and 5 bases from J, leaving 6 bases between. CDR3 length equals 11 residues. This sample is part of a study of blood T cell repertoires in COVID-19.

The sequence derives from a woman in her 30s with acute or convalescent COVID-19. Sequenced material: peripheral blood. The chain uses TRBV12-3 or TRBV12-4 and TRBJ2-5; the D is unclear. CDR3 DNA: TGTGCCAGCAGTCCCCGGGAGACCCAGTACTTC. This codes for CASSPRETQYF.